Sequencing of this TCR beta chain was carried out in a study of blood T cell repertoires in COVID-19 (TCRdb year 2020). A note on the overall study: The collaborator samples originated in the United States, Italy and Spain and spanned the acute and convalescent phases of COVID-19. A freely available public database, intended as a resource for researchers studying the immune response to SARS-CoV-2, is where the repertoires were released. Subjects who had been exposed to COVID-19, were actively infected with it, or had recovered from it provided the deeply sampled blood TCRbeta repertoires that made up the dataset. Samples came from the ongoing ImmuneRACE study (first 160 participants) plus 1,254 subjects from 6 global collaborators. The sample metadata nearly always contained a de-identified subject ID, COVID-19 status, age in years and sex. The prospective study material was composed of cDNA or gDNA derived from T cells, B-cell-depleted T cells, or PBMCs. Where available, HLA class I and class II types were taken from metadata supplied by the sample provider and were not determined by assay-based typing.

TCRbeta CDR3 regions were amplified from genomic DNA by means of the immunoSEQ Assay, a bias-controlled multiplex PCR. Concerning the study's data processing: The number of nucleated cells in each sample was estimated by amplification of reference gene primers within the assay. To quantify the absolute abundance of each unique TCRbeta CDR3 rearrangement, sequence reads were collapsed and filtered. For each sample, productive Simpson clonality was calculated by taking the square root of Simpson's diversity index across productive rearrangements. Held by TCRdb, this immuneACCESS table contains in-frame sequences only and omits some clones. Under half of the omission traces to an unresolved V gene where checked; the cause of the rest is unknown. The DNA was the basis for D and trimming; V, J and clone size are from that table. Present in this sample are roughly 150,000 clones, roughly 80% of which were seen just once. Jointly, the top ten make up about 15% of the sample.

Worth noting for this clone: The specificity of this receptor is unknown. No much larger clone is present one base from it, and per-base qualities are unavailable.

Broader findings and caveats from the paper: How much clinical and demographic metadata was included differed by source and by participant, and the metadata was provided uncurated.

Collaborating institutions collected whole blood in K2EDTA tubes following their own protocols. For TCRbeta analysis, collaborators shipped samples as frozen whole blood, isolated PBMCs, or DNA extracted from either of those sample types. This receptor was taken from a woman of 80 years or more with acute or convalescent COVID-19. Specimen: peripheral blood.

In nucleotide form, the sequence is TGTGCCAGCAGCATACAGGGTAATCAGCCCCAGCATTTT. This is translated as CASSIQGNQPQHF. This sequence uses TRBV5-4 and TRBJ1-5; the D gene is perhaps TRBD1, from 6 matching bases. V loses 4 bases, J loses 4 bases, and the germline ends lie 9 bases apart. The CDR3, cysteine through phenylalanine, is 13 amino acids long. Only CDR3 DNA remains: 39 bases, in frame from the first base. CDR1 and CDR2 (SGHNT, YYREEE) derive from the germline V gene (reference sequence). Joined to the reference TRBV5-4 and TRBJ1-5 proteins, this CDR3 gives the full variable domain: ETGVTQSPTHLIKTRGQQVTLRCSSQSGHNTVSWYQQALGQGPQFIFQYYREEENGRGNFPPRFSGLQFPNYSSELNVNALELDDSALYLCASSIQGNQPQHFGDGTRLSIL.